Below, one T cell receptor beta chain is given with its context. The record originates from a study of T cell responses to AZD1222 COVID-19 vaccine. In germline, CDR1 is WNHNN, CDR2 SYGVQD (reference sequence). The CDR3 consists of 17 residues. Trimming shortened V by 0 bases and J by 6 bases, and 18 bases separated the two germline ends. TCRdb keeps only in-frame clones here, not all; method: immunoSEQ multiplex PCR. The sample contains fewer than 150,000 clones, 87% of which appear only once. The sequencing here drew on peripheral blood, taken on day 0 of AZD1222 vaccination. The rearrangement uses TRBV10-1 and TRBJ1-5; a possible D gene is TRBD1 (5 bases). The receptor was isolated from an adult in good health. This CDR3 is CASSESMGWGSSQPQHF. The CDR3 DNA reads as TGCGCCAGCAGTGAGTCGATGGGGTGGGGGTCCTCTCAGCCCCAGCATTTT.